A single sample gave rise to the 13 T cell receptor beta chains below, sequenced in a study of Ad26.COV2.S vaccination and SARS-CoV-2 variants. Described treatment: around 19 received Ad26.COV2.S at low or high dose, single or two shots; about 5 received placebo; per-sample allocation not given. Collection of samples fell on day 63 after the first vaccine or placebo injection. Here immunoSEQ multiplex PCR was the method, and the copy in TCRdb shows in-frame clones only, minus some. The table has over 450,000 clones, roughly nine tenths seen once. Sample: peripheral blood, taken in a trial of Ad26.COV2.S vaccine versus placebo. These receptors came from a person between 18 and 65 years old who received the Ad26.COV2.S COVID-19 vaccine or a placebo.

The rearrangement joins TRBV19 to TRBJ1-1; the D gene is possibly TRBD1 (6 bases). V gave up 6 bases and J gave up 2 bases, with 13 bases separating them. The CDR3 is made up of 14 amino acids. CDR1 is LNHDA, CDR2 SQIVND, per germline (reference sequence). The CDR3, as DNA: TGTGCCAGTAGGGAGGGGACATTTAACACTGAAGCTTTCTTT. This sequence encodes CASREGTFNTEAFF.

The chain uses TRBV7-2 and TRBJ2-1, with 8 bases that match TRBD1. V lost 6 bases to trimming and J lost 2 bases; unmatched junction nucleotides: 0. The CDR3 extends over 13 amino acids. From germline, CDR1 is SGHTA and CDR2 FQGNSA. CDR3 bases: TGTGCCAGCAGACAGGGGGCCTACAATGAGCAGTTCTTC. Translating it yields CASRQGAYNEQFF.

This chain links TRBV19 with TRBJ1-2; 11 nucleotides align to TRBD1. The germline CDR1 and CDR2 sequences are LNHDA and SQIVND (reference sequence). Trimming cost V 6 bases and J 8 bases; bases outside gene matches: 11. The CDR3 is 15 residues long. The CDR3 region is CASRAKGQGARGYTF. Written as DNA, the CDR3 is TGTGCCAGTAGAGCAAAAGGACAGGGGGCGCGGGGCTACACCTTC.

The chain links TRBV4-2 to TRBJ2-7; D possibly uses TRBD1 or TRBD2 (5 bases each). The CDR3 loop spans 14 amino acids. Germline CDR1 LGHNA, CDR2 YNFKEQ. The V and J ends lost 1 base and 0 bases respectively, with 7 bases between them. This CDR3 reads CASSQGGTSYEQYF. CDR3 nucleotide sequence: TGTGCCAGCAGCCAAGGGGGGACCTCCTACGAGCAGTACTTC.

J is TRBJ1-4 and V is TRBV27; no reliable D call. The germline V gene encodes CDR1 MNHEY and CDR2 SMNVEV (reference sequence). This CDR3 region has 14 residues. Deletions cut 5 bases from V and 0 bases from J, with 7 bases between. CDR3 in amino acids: CASSGYATNEKLFF. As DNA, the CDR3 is TGTGCCAGCAGTGGATACGCAACTAATGAAAAACTGTTTTTT. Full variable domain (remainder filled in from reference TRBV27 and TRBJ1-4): EAQVTQNPRYLITVTGKKLTVTCSQNMNHEYMSWYRQDPGLGLRQIYYSMNVEVTDKGDVPEGYKVSRKEKRNFPLILESPSPNQTSLYFCASSGYATNEKLFFGSGTQLSVL.

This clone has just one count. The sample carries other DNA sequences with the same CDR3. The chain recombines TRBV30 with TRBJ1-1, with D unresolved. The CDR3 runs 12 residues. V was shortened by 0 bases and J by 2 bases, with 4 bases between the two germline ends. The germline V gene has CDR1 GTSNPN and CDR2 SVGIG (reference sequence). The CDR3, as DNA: TGTGCCTGGAGTGTTGGCAACACTGAAGCTTTCTTT. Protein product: CAWSVGNTEAFF.

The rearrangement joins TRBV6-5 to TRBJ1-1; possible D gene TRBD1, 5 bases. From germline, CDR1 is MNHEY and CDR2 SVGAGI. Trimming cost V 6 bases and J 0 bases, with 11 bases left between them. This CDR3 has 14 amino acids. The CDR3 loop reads CASRTGLMNTEAFF. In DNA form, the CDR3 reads TGTGCCAGCAGGACGGGACTTATGAACACTGAAGCTTTCTTT.

CDR3 bases: TGTGCCAGCAGCTTAGCTTGGACAGGGAGGGCTGAAGCTTTCTTT. This codes for CASSLAWTGRAEAFF. The chain uses TRBV7-8 and TRBJ1-1; 8 nucleotides match TRBD1. J was trimmed by 6 bases and V by 0 bases; bases with no gene match: 6. Per germline, CDR1 SGHVS and CDR2 FQNEAQ. The CDR3 contains 15 residues.

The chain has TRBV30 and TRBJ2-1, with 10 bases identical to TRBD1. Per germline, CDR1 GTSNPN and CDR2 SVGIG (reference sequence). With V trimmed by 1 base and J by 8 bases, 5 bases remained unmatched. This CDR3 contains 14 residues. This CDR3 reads CAWSGTGGGYEQFF. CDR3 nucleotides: TGTGCCTGGAGTGGGACAGGGGGAGGCTATGAGCAGTTCTTC.

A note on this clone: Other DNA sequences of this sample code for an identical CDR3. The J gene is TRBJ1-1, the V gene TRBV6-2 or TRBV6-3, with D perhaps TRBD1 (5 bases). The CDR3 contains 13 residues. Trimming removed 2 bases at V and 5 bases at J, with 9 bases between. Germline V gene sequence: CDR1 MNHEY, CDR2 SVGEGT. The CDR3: CASSYVGGTEAFF. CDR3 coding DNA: TGTGCCAGCAGTTACGTCGGGGGTACTGAAGCTTTCTTT.

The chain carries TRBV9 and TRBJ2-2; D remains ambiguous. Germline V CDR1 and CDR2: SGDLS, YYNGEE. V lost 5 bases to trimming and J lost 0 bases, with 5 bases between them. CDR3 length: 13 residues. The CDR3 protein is CASSRTNTGELFF. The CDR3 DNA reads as TGTGCCAGCAGTCGGACGAACACCGGGGAGCTGTTTTTT. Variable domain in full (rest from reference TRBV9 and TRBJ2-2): DSGVTQTPKHLITATGQRVTLRCSPRSGDLSVYWYQQSLDQGLQFLIQYYNGEERAKGNILERFSAQQFPDLHSELNLSSLELGDSALYFCASSRTNTGELFFGEGSRLTVL.

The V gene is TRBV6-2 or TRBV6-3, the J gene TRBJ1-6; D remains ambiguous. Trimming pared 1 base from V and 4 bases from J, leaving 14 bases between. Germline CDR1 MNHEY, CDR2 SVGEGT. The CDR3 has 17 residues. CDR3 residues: CASSYFSGFEYNSPLHF. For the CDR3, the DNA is TGTGCCAGCAGTTACTTCTCTGGTTTCGAATATAATTCACCCCTCCACTTT.

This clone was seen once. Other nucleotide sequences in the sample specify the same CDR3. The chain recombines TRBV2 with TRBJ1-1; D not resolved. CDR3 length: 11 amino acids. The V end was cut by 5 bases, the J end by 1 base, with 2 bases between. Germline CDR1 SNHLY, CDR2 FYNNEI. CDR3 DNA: TGTGCCAGCAGTAGGAACACTGAAGCTTTCTTT. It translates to CASSRNTEAFF.